The rows below give T cell receptor beta chains drawn from one sample of a study of OX40 agonist ivuxolimab in advanced cancers. The protocol was immunoSEQ multiplex PCR, while the TCRdb copy is restricted to in-frame clones and leaves out a portion. There are roughly 76,000 clones in the sample; 88% occur only once, and roughly 4.3% lies in the top ten. The source material was CD4+ or CD8+ T cells sorted from blood, sampled in a trial of the OX40 agonist ivuxolimab. Receptors originate from an adult with an advanced solid tumor such as melanoma, head and neck, liver or kidney cancer. Each CDR3 is given without its conserved first and last residue. D genes are given only for firm matches.

>NA|TRBV19|TRBJ2-3
ASSAQGTSTDTQY
>NA|TRBV19|TRBJ2-1
ASSVSYNEQF
>NA|TRBV11-3|TRBJ2-5
ASSDTGAGETQY
>TRBD2|TRBV2|TRBJ2-3
ASSEAGRGSPDTQY
>NA|TRBV5-1|TRBJ2-7
ASSLDFSSYEQY
>NA|TRBV18|TRBJ2-3
ASSPPGPHDTQY
>NA|TRBV28|TRBJ1-1
ASSFVQGLPRNTEAF
>TRBD2|TRBV19|TRBJ2-1
ASSTILAATTYNEQF
>TRBD1|TRBV28|TRBJ2-7
ASDRGYEQY
>TRBD2|TRBV30|TRBJ2-3
AWGVGGPTDTQY
>TRBD2|TRBV29-1|TRBJ2-1
SVGGGRGMDEQF
>NA|TRBV30|TRBJ2-6
AWGRRSGANVLT
>NA|TRBV28|TRBJ1-6
ASSLVQNNSPLH
>NA|TRBV18|TRBJ2-7
ASSPPGTPNYEQY
>TRBD1|TRBV19|TRBJ2-7
ASKGVGTGVYEQY
>NA|TRBV1|TRBJ2-2
TSSGDGVTSGVTGELF
>NA|TRBV5-8|TRBJ2-1
ASSLGGYYNEQF